Presented here are 21 T cell receptor beta chains from one specimen sequenced in a study of tumor-infiltrating lymphocytes in localized non-small cell lung cancer. Measured with immunoSEQ multiplex PCR; TCRdb has only the in-frame clones, and not every one. The sample consists of about 6,500 clones, under 80% of them appearing once. What was sequenced was uninvolved lung tissue not adjacent to the tumor. The receptor source for this set is a human donor with non-small cell lung cancer.

This sequence joins TRBV25-1 and TRBJ2-3; no clear D gene. Germline CDR1 MGHDK, CDR2 SYGVNS. Trimming stripped 1 base from V and 6 bases from J, with 11 bases between. CDR3 length: 14 amino acids. The CDR3 protein is CASSESPSKDTQYF. CDR3 in DNA: TGTGCCAGCAGTGAATCCCCCTCTAAGGATACGCAGTATTTT. Combining the CDR3 with reference TRBV25-1 and TRBJ2-3 gives the whole variable domain EADIYQTPRYLVIGTGKKITLECSQTMGHDKMYWYQQDPGMELHLIHYSYGVNSTEKGDLSSESTVSRIRTEHFPLTLESARPSHTSQYLCASSESPSKDTQYFGPGTRLTVL.

The chain joins TRBV19 to TRBJ1-1; D is undetermined. Germline loops: CDR1 LNHDA, CDR2 SQIVND (reference sequence). This CDR3 has 12 residues. V was cut by 7 bases and J by 11 bases, with 17 bases left in between. The DNA of the CDR3 is TGTGCCAGTATCGGGGTCGGACTGGAGGCTTTCTTT. Its protein is CASIGVGLEAFF.

This clone was recorded a few times. The chain joins TRBV7-2 to TRBJ1-2; TRBD1 matches at 7 bases. The ends lost 10 bases at V and 5 bases at J; junction bases unmatched: 4. The CDR3 contains 11 residues. In germline, CDR1 is SGHTA, CDR2 FQGNSA. This chain's CDR3 is CATGTVYGYTF. The CDR3 bases are TGTGCCACAGGGACAGTTTATGGCTACACCTTC.

The J gene is TRBJ2-7, the V gene TRBV30, with D perhaps TRBD2 (5 bases). Germline V lookup: CDR1 GTSNPN, CDR2 SVGIG (reference sequence). Trimming removed 4 bases at V and 5 bases at J, with 18 bases between. This CDR3 has 14 amino acids. CDR3 sequence (DNA): TGTGCCTGGATTGGAGGACCTTTGTGGGACGAGCAGTACTTC. The encoded protein is CAWIGGPLWDEQYF. Complete variable domain (other parts from reference TRBV30 and TRBJ2-7): SQTIHQWPATLVQPVGSPLSLECTVEGTSNPNLYWYRQAAGRGLQLLFYSVGIGQISSEVPQNLSASRPQDRQFILSSKKLLLSDSGFYLCAWIGGPLWDEQYFGPGTRLTVT.

This CDR3 reads CSVVTQGTNAYTF. The CDR3 nucleotides are TGCAGCGTTGTAACTCAGGGGACGAATGCCTACACCTTC. The chain employs TRBV29-1 and TRBJ1-2, with D possibly matching TRBD1 (6 bases). The CDR3 consists of 13 residues. V lost 4 bases and J 10 bases, leaving 19 bases between the germline ends. Germline lookup yields CDR1 SQVTM and CDR2 ANQGSEA.

The chain carries TRBV27 and TRBJ1-2; D is perhaps TRBD1 (5 bases). Germline V gene sequence: CDR1 MNHEY, CDR2 SMNVEV (reference sequence). The CDR3 runs to 16 residues. The germline V and J ends were trimmed by 5 bases and 2 bases, with 18 bases remaining between them. The CDR3 DNA reads TGTGCCAGCAGTCCGCAGGGTAGTGTTGGGAACTATGGCTACACCTTC. It yields the protein CASSPQGSVGNYGYTF.

In its sample, this clone was seen a few times. The rearrangement joins TRBV2 to TRBJ2-1; D gene uncertain. V was pared by 5 bases and J by 10 bases, with 12 bases between. Germline-derived CDR1 and CDR2 are SNHLY and FYNNEI. The CDR3 contains 12 residues. The CDR3, as DNA: TGTGCCAGCAGTTTAATGGGGTGGGAGCAGTTCTTC. As protein: CASSLMGWEQFF.

V usage is TRBV7-2 and J usage is TRBJ1-1; perhaps TRBD1 as D (5 bases). Germline V gives CDR1 SGHTA, CDR2 FQGNSA. CDR3 length equals 13 residues. V was trimmed by 4 bases and J by 2 bases, leaving 8 bases between them. The CDR3 loop is CASSWGYNTEAFF. The CDR3 nucleotides read TGTGCCAGCAGCTGGGGCTATAACACTGAAGCTTTCTTT.

The gene calls are TRBV14 and TRBJ2-7; D may be TRBD1 or TRBD2 (5 bases each). CDR3 length: 13 residues. Trimming pared 4 bases from V and 1 base from J, leaving 8 bases between. Germline lookup yields CDR1 SGHDN and CDR2 FVKESK. CDR3 DNA sequence: TGTGCCAGCAGCCTCGGGGCTTCCTACGAGCAGTACTTC. Translation: CASSLGASYEQYF. Filled out from reference TRBV14 and TRBJ2-7, the complete variable domain reads EAGVTQFPSHSVIEKGQTVTLRCDPISGHDNLYWYRRVMGKEIKFLLHFVKESKQDESGMPNNRFLAERTGGTYSTLKVQPAELEDSGVYFCASSLGASYEQYFGPGTRLTVT.

In this sample, this clone turned up a few times. V and J are TRBV29-1 and TRBJ1-2; 9 nucleotides match TRBD1. Per the germline V gene, CDR1 is SQVTM and CDR2 is ANQGSEA. J gave up 2 bases and V 6 bases, and 1 base lay outside the gene matches. This CDR3 comprises 12 residues. CDR3 loop: CSVGQGNYGYTF. CDR3 nucleotide sequence: TGCAGCGTCGGACAGGGGAACTATGGCTACACCTTC.

The chain links TRBV2 to TRBJ2-1; perhaps TRBD2 as D (6 bases). In germline, CDR1 is SNHLY, CDR2 FYNNEI. The V end was cut by 6 bases, the J end by 8 bases, with 17 bases between. This CDR3 is built from 14 residues. DNA of the CDR3: TGTGCCAGCAGCGCCCCTCTAGCGTCCCATGAGCAGTTCTTC. As protein: CASSAPLASHEQFF.

This clone was counted only a few times. V is TRBV21-1 and J is TRBJ2-2; the table's D call, TRBD2, was not checked against the DNA. TRBV21-1 is a recognized pseudogene. The CDR3 has 18 amino acids. CDR3 sequence: CASSKATSGGPNTGELFF. The CDR3 coding sequence is TGTGCCAGCAGCAAAGCGACTAGCGGGGGGCCGAACACCGGGGAGCTGTTTTTT.

The chain recombines TRBV5-1 with TRBJ1-3, with 12 positions matching TRBD1. The CDR3 length is 16 residues. The V segment lost 0 bases and the J segment 6 bases; nucleotides outside the gene matches: 4. In germline, CDR1 is SGHRS, CDR2 YFSETQ. The CDR3 DNA reads TGCGCCAGCAGCTTGGAGGGACAGGGGGCGGAAAACACCATATATTTT. It specifies CASSLEGQGAENTIYF.

This rearrangement joins TRBV19 to TRBJ1-5; TRBD1 is a possible D gene (5 bases). The CDR3 spans 20 residues. The ends were cut back, 5 bases at V and 2 bases at J, with 28 bases in the middle. Germline CDR1 is LNHDA and CDR2 is SQIVND (reference sequence). In DNA, the CDR3 is TGTGCCAGTAGTGTCACCGCGGGGACGGGAGCGCCGGATGGCAATCAGCCCCAGCATTTT. It translates to CASSVTAGTGAPDGNQPQHF.

The rearrangement joins TRBV19 to TRBJ2-7; tentative D call: TRBD1 (5 bases). V shed 3 bases and J shed 5 bases, with 11 bases lying between them. This CDR3 is 13 amino acids long. The germline V gene has CDR1 LNHDA and CDR2 SQIVND (reference sequence). This CDR3 reads CASSIQGGHEQYF. CDR3 DNA sequence: TGTGCCAGTAGTATCCAGGGTGGCCACGAGCAGTACTTC. Complete variable domain (other parts from reference TRBV19 and TRBJ2-7): DGGITQSPKYLFRKEGQNVTLSCEQNLNHDAMYWYRQDPGQGLRLIYYSQIVNDFQKGDIAEGYSVSREKKESFPLTVTSAQKNPTAFYLCASSIQGGHEQYFGPGTRLTVT.

This clone was found once. J is TRBJ1-2 and V is TRBV9, with D unresolved. Germline assignment: CDR1 SGDLS and CDR2 YYNGEE. This CDR3 is built from 12 residues. Deletions cut 5 bases from V and 5 bases from J, with 10 bases between. CDR3 sequence (DNA): TGTGCCAGCAGGGCACAGTCTTATGGCTACACCTTC. It is translated as CASRAQSYGYTF.

V and J are TRBV6-5 and TRBJ2-2; TRBD2 might be the D (6 bases). CDR1 is MNHEY, CDR2 SVGAGI, per germline. V gave up 5 bases and J gave up 5 bases, with 15 bases separating them. The CDR3 consists of 15 residues. The CDR3 bases are TGTGCCAGCAGTCGCACCTTGGAGGGGACCGGGGAGCTGTTTTTT. Translated: CASSRTLEGTGELFF.

V gene TRBV9 combines with J gene TRBJ1-2; no firm D call. Germline V gives CDR1 SGDLS, CDR2 YYNGEE. Trimming cost V 2 bases and J 1 base, with 9 bases left between them. The CDR3 is made up of 14 amino acids. The DNA of the CDR3 is TGTGCCAGCAGCGTTCAGGACCTTAACTATGGCTACACCTTC. Translated, it gives CASSVQDLNYGYTF.

The CDR3 region has the DNA TGTGCCAGCTCATTGCAGACTCAAGAGACCCAGTACTTC. It codes for CASSLQTQETQYF. The rearrangement uses TRBV18 and TRBJ2-5, with no clear D. The V end was cut by 5 bases, the J end by 2 bases, with 9 bases between. The CDR3 has 13 residues. From germline, CDR1 is KGHSH and CDR2 LQKENI.

The gene calls are TRBV7-6 and TRBJ1-6; 10 nucleotides agree with TRBD1. The J segment lost 7 bases and the V segment lost 5 bases, leaving 8 bases of the junction unmatched. This CDR3 has 16 residues. Germline-derived CDR1 and CDR2 are SGHVS and FNYEAQ. In DNA, the CDR3 is TGTGCCAGCAGCAAGGGGACAGGGGAAGGAAATTCACCCCTCCACTTT. It yields the protein CASSKGTGEGNSPLHF.

The genes are TRBV7-9 and TRBJ1-2; no reliable D call. CDR1 and CDR2 (germline): SEHNR, FQNEAQ (reference sequence). Trimming removed 5 bases from V and 2 bases from J, with 12 bases in between. The CDR3 totals 14 residues. Here the CDR3 DNA reads TGTGCCAGCAGCCCAAACGGCGGAAACTATGGCTACACCTTC. Its translation is CASSPNGGNYGYTF.